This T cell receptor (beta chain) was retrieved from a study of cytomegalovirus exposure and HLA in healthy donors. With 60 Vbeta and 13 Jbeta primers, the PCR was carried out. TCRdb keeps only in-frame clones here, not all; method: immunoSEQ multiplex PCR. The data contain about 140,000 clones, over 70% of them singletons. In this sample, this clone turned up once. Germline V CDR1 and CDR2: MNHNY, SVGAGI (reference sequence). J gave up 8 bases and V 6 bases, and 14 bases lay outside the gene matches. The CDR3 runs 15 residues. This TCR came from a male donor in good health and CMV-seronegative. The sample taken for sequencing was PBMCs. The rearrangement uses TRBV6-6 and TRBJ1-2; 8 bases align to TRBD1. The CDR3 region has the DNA TGTGCCAGCAGACCTGATGGGACAGGAGCTTCGGGCTACACCTTC. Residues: CASRPDGTGASGYTF.